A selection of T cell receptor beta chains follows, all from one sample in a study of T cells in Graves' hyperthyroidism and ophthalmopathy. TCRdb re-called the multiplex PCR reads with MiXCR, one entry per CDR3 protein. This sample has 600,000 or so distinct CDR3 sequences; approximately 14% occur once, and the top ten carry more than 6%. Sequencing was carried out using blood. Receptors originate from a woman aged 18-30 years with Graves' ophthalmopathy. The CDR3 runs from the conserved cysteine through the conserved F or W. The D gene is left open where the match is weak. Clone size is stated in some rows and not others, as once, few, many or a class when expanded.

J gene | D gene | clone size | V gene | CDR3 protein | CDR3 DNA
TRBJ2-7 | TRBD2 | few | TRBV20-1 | CSARDDAFSGITPYEQYF | TGCAGTGCTAGAGATGATGCGTTTAGCGGGATTACCCCCTACGAGCAGTACTTC
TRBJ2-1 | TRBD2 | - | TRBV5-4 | CASSAGARSYNEQFF | TGTGCCAGCAGCGCGGGAGCCCGCTCCTACAATGAGCAGTTCTTC
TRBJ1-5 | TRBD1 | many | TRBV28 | CASSSERTGMNQPQHF | TGTGCCAGCAGCTCCGAGCGGACAGGGATGAATCAGCCCCAGCATTTT
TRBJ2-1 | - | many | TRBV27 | CASSKHHGGNEQFF | TGTGCCAGCAGTAAACACCACGGGGGCAATGAGCAGTTCTTC
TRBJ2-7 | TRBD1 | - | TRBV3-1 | CASSERQGLGYEQYF | TGTGCCAGCAGCGAACGACAGGGTTTAGGCTACGAGCAGTACTTC
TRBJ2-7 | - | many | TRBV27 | CASRDRRALNYEQYF | TGTGCCAGCAGAGACAGAAGGGCATTAAACTACGAGCAGTACTTC
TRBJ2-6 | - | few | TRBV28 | CASSAIGGTGANVLTF | TGTGCCAGCAGCGCAATTGGGGGAACCGGGGCCAACGTCCTGACTTTC
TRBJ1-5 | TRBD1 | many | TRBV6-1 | CASNLRGNGNQPQHF | TGTGCCAGCAATCTCAGGGGGAATGGCAATCAGCCCCAGCATTTT
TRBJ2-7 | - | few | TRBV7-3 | CASSLTYRAEQYF | TGTGCCAGCAGCTTAACGTACAGGGCCGAGCAGTACTTC
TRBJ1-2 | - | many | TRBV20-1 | CSASPVYGYTF | TGCAGTGCTAGCCCAGTCTATGGCTACACCTTC
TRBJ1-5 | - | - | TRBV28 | CASSPRGGRRPQHF | TGTGCCAGCAGTCCGCGCGGGGGGAGACGGCCCCAGCATTTT
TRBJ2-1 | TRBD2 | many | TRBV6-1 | CASSGWGLVSYNEQFF | TGTGCCAGCAGTGGATGGGGACTAGTTTCCTACAATGAGCAGTTCTTC
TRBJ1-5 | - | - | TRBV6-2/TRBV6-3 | CASSPDRNVQPQHF | TGTGCCAGCAGCCCAGACAGAAACGTTCAGCCCCAGCATTTT
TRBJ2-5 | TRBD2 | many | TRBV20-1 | CSARDKGLHIQETQYF | TGCAGTGCTAGAGATAAGGGACTACATATACAAGAGACCCAGTACTTC
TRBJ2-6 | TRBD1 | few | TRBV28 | CATPRDRESSGANVLTF | TGTGCCACCCCCCGGGACAGGGAGAGCTCTGGGGCCAACGTCCTGACTTTC
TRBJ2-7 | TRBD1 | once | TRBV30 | CARSRVGTGGCEQYF | TGTGCCAGGAGTCGTGTGGGGACAGGGGGATGCGAGCAGTACTTC
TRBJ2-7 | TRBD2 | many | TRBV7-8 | CASSLWTSEYEQYF | TGTGCCAGCAGCCTCTGGACTAGCGAGTACGAGCAGTACTTC
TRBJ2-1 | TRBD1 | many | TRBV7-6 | CASSPGTGGGNEQFF | TGTGCCAGCAGCCCGGGGACAGGGGGCGGGAATGAGCAGTTCTTC
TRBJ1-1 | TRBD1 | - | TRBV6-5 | CASSYLGQGGSREAFF | TGTGCCAGCAGTTACCTCGGACAGGGGGGGTCCCGTGAAGCTTTCTTT
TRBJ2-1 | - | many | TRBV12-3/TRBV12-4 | CASILGAWGYNEQFF | TGTGCCAGCATCCTCGGGGCGTGGGGCTACAATGAGCAGTTCTTC
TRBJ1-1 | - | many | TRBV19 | CASSINPNLELPEAFF | TGTGCCAGTAGTATAAATCCTAACCTCGAACTACCTGAAGCTTTCTTT
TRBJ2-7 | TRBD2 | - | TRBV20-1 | CSEDGRVWEQYF | TGCAGTGAAGACGGGAGGGTTTGGGAGCAGTACTTC
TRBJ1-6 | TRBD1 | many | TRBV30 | CAWRGQATANSPLHF | TGTGCCTGGAGAGGACAGGCTACGGCTAATTCACCCCTCCACTTT
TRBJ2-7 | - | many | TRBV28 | CASSAGTRSYEQYF | TGTGCCAGCAGTGCCGGGACGCGCTCCTACGAGCAGTACTTC
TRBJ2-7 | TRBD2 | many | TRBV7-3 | CASSRLLAGCAFPSASYEQYF | TGTGCCAGCAGCCGCCTGCTAGCGGGATGCGCGTTTCCATCCGCCTCCTACGAGCAGTACTTC
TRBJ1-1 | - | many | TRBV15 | CATSRDPGGHTEAFF | TGTGCCACCAGCAGAGATCCGGGGGGCCACACTGAAGCTTTCTTT
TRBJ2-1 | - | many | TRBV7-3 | CASSLPEVNEQFF | TGTGCCAGCAGCTTACCGGAAGTCAATGAGCAGTTCTTC
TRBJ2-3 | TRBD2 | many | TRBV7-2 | CASSLRSGRADTQYF | TGTGCCAGCAGCTTGCGTAGCGGGAGGGCCGATACGCAGTATTTT
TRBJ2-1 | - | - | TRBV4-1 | CASSLHPIYLSYNEQFF | TGCGCCAGCAGCCTCCACCCTATCTACCTATCCTACAATGAGCAGTTCTTC
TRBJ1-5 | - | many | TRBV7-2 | CASSSRDLSNQPQHF | TGTGCCAGCAGCTCCCGGGACTTAAGCAATCAGCCCCAGCATTTT
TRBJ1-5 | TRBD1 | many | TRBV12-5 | CASGLGTGVLGSNQPQHF | TGTGCTAGTGGTTTGGGGACAGGGGTTCTTGGTAGCAATCAGCCCCAGCATTTT
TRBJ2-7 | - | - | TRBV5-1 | CASVNSGRAPDSYEQYF | TGCGCCAGCGTCAATTCAGGGCGGGCTCCAGATTCCTACGAGCAGTACTTC
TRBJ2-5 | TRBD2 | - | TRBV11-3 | CASSSGLAGGPKMEETQYF | TGTGCCAGCAGCTCAGGACTAGCGGGAGGGCCGAAGATGGAGGAGACCCAGTACTTC
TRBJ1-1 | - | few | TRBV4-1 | CASSQTPREDEAFF | TGCGCCAGCAGCCAAACCCCCAGGGAGGATGAAGCTTTCTTT
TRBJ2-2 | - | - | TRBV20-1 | CSARDGVGQPNTGELFF | TGCAGTGCTAGAGATGGGGTCGGACAGCCGAACACCGGGGAGCTGTTTTTT
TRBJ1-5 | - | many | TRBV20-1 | CSATDTGESDSNQPQHF | TGCAGTGCTACCGACACCGGCGAATCCGATAGCAATCAGCCCCAGCATTTT
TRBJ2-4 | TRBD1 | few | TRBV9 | CASSSQRGHGENIQYF | TGTGCCAGCAGCTCACAAAGGGGGCACGGTGAAAACATTCAGTACTTC
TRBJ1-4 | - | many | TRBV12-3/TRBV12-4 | CASSLEGPQGRSEKLFF | TGTGCCAGCAGTTTGGAAGGGCCGCAAGGGAGGAGTGAAAAACTGTTTTTT
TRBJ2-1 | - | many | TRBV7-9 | CASSQDARGWDEQFF | TGTGCCAGCAGCCAGGACGCACGGGGCTGGGATGAGCAGTTCTTC
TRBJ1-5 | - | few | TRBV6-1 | CASSLLPSEPQHF | TGTGCCAGCAGTTTGCTGCCGAGCGAGCCCCAGCATTTT
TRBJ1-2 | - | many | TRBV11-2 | CASSLLPGANYGYTF | TGTGCCAGCAGCTTATTACCAGGAGCTAACTATGGCTACACCTTC
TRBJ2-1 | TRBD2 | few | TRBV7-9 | CASSLSGRFGNEQFF | TGTGCCAGCAGCTTGAGCGGGAGGTTCGGGAATGAGCAGTTCTTC
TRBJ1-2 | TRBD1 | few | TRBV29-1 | CSVGGRTAGGTNYGYTF | TGCAGCGTTGGGGGAAGAACCGCAGGGGGCACTAACTATGGCTACACCTTC
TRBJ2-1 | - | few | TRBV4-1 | CASSQDAYNEQFF | TGCGCCAGCAGCCAAGACGCCTACAATGAGCAGTTCTTC
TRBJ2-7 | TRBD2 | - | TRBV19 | CASSILAAVGDEQYF | TGTGCCAGTAGTATCCTAGCGGCCGTTGGGGACGAGCAGTACTTC
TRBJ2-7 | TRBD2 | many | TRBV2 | CASSARGGLRNEQYF | TGTGCCAGCAGTGCCCGGGGAGGGTTGCGGAACGAGCAGTACTTC
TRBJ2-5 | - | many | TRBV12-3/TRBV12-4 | CASKTPREGETQYF | TGTGCCAGCAAGACCCCCAGGGAAGGAGAGACCCAGTACTTC
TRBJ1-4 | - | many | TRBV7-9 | CASSGPRAGRATNEKLFF | TGTGCCAGCAGCGGACCCAGGGCGGGACGCGCAACTAATGAAAAACTGTTTTTT
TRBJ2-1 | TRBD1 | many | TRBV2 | CASSGRTGKNEQFF | TGTGCCAGCTCAGGACGGACAGGGAAAAATGAGCAGTTCTTC
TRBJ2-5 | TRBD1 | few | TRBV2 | CASSEAGQAGETQYF | TGTGCCAGCAGTGAAGCCGGACAGGCTGGAGAGACCCAGTACTTC
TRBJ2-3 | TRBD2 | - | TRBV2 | CASRDRLAGGFDTQYF | TGTGCCAGCAGAGATCGACTAGCGGGAGGGTTCGATACGCAGTATTTT
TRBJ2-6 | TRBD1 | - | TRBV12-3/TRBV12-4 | CASSFRGPAWTGAGANVLTF | TGTGCCAGCAGTTTTCGAGGTCCCGCTTGGACAGGGGCTGGGGCCAACGTCCTGACTTTC
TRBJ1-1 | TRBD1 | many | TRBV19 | CASTETGRHTEAFF | TGTGCCAGCACCGAGACAGGGAGGCACACTGAAGCTTTCTTT
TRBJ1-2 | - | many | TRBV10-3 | CAISESQGLGYTF | TGTGCCATCAGTGAGTCGCAGGGCCTTGGCTACACCTTC
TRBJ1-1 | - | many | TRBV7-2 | CASSLSYLNTEAFF | TGTGCCAGCAGCTTATCGTACCTGAACACTGAAGCTTTCTTT